This T cell receptor beta chain was retrieved from a study of blood T cells in healthy people across ages. The study, taken as a whole, reports: Long-lived donors had more naive CD4+ cells and higher diversity than aged donors.

A second PCR, run for about 7 to 12 cycles, used a sample-barcoded 5' primer plus a J-beta primer mix. TCRdb re-derived calls from the 5' RACE reads in MiXCR, one entry per CDR3 protein. The sample lists hundreds of thousands of distinct CDR3 sequences, less than 45% seen once, with 30% in the top ten. On this clonotype: Its antigen is unidentified.

Sequencing was carried out using blood. The receptor was derived from a man aged 80 or over in good health.

Here the CDR3 DNA reads TGTGCCAGCCGCCCTGCTAGCGGCTCCTACGAGCAGTACTTC. Its translation is CASRPASGSYEQYF. The gene calls are TRBV7-9 and TRBJ2-7, with 7 bases lining up with TRBD2. Germline V gene sequence: CDR1 SEHNR, CDR2 FQNEAQ (reference sequence). The CDR3 totals 14 residues. Trimming cost V 8 bases and J 0 bases; bases outside gene matches: 7.